These 3 T cell receptor beta chains came from one sample sequenced in a study of shared clonotypes between healthy human individuals. Repertoires were generated with immunoSEQ multiplex PCR, while TCRdb's copy carries only in-frame clones and drops some. Of a few million clones in the sample, 85% to 95% were seen once. The sequencing sample was made of naive CD4+ T cells from PBMCs. The sample's subset: CD45RA+ positively selected. The receptors come from a young man in good health. Some clones in this sample may be carry-over from other donors' samples.

To note about this clone: The same CDR3 arises from other DNA sequences in this sample as well. The chain has TRBV9 and TRBJ2-3; D remains ambiguous. Trimming shortened V by 0 bases and J by 4 bases, and 3 bases separated the two germline ends. The CDR3 runs 12 residues. Germline V CDR1 and CDR2: SGDLS, YYNGEE. The CDR3 protein is CASSVDPDTQYF. CDR3 bases: TGTGCCAGCAGCGTAGATCCAGATACGCAGTATTTT. The whole variable domain, filled in from reference TRBV9 and TRBJ2-3, reads DSGVTQTPKHLITATGQRVTLRCSPRSGDLSVYWYQQSLDQGLQFLIQYYNGEERAKGNILERFSAQQFPDLHSELNLSSLELGDSALYFCASSVDPDTQYFGPGTRLTVL.

CDR3 amino acids: CASSAGPARAGNTIYF. The CDR3 DNA reads as TGTGCCAGCAGCGCTGGGCCCGCCAGGGCCGGAAACACCATATATTTT. This sequence joins TRBV9 and TRBJ1-3; D is perhaps TRBD1 (5 bases). Looked up from germline, CDR1 is SGDLS and CDR2 is YYNGEE. The CDR3 extends over 16 amino acids. Trimming removed 3 bases at V and 4 bases at J, with 17 bases between.

Concerning this clone itself: The same CDR3 can be traced to other DNA sequences in this sample. The J gene is TRBJ1-4, the V gene TRBV7-8; D might be TRBD1 (5 bases). V dropped 6 bases and J dropped 0 bases, with 11 bases sitting between them. There are 15 residues in the CDR3. CDR1 and CDR2 (germline): SGHVS, FQNEAQ. Written as DNA, the CDR3 is TGTGCCAGCAGTTTTCTAGGGGCAACTAATGAAAAACTGTTTTTT. Translating gives CASSFLGATNEKLFF. Full variable domain (outside the CDR3, taken from reference TRBV7-8 and TRBJ1-4): GAGVSQSPRYKVAKRGQDVALRCDPISGHVSLFWYQQALGQGPEFLTYFQNEAQLDKSGLPSDRFFAERPEGSVSTLKIQRTQQEDSAVYLCASSFLGATNEKLFFGSGTQLSVL.